The T cell receptor beta chain described here comes from a study of CD8 T cells in ankylosing spondylitis. General observations from the study: Seemingly characteristic of ankylosing spondylitis blood was a TCR beta motif consisting of roughly 8 highly homologous variants.

From the 5' RACE reads, TCRdb called clonotypes with MiXCR, one entry per CDR3 protein. The sample includes more than 650,000 distinct CDR3 sequences, about 12% seen only once; the top ten take 0.45% to 0.6%. This clonotype has only a few counts. Its target is unknown. The V and J ends lost 4 bases and 0 bases respectively, with 11 bases between them. The CDR3 length is 15 residues. Germline CDR1 SGHDT, CDR2 YYEEEE. The source of this sequence is a male donor with ankylosing spondylitis. Sequences were obtained from blood, either unsorted or a sorted T cell fraction (not recorded which). V is TRBV5-6 and J is TRBJ2-1, with unresolved D. The CDR3 coding sequence is TGTGCCAGCAGCAGATATGGGCGCTCCTACAATGAGCAGTTCTTC. It encodes CASSRYGRSYNEQFF.